The present T cell receptor (beta chain) was sequenced within a study of T cell responses to AZD1222 COVID-19 vaccine. On the study more broadly: Second-dose intervals of approximately 4 or approximately 12 weeks were pooled. Whole-study findings and limits: Repertoires in all cases were sampled only once the peak T cell response had passed. Spike-wide vaccine-associated CD4 TCRs dominated at 160-218 and 743-854. Among the donors, most were white British and more were female, and clonal diversity was possibly underestimated.

This clone was detected a few times. Its target is unknown. Trimming took off 2 bases at V and 6 bases at J, with 9 bases between the two ends. The CDR3 sequence is 13 residues long. The germline gives CDR1 SGDLS, CDR2 YYNGEE. Assay used: immunoSEQ multiplex PCR; TCRdb lists only in-frame clones, some missing. The sample contains more than 100,000 clones, 70% to 90% of which appear only once. The sequence derives from an adult in good health. The sequencing used peripheral blood, collected on day 0 of AZD1222 vaccination. This sequence joins TRBV9 and TRBJ1-5; no reliable D call. The CDR3 loop reads CASSVAVGQPQHF. As DNA, the CDR3 is TGTGCCAGCAGCGTCGCTGTGGGTCAGCCCCAGCATTTT. Using reference TRBV9 and TRBJ1-5 for the parts outside the CDR3, the full variable domain is DSGVTQTPKHLITATGQRVTLRCSPRSGDLSVYWYQQSLDQGLQFLIQYYNGEERAKGNILERFSAQQFPDLHSELNLSSLELGDSALYFCASSVAVGQPQHFGDGTRLSIL.